This T cell receptor (beta chain) derives from a study of cytomegalovirus exposure and HLA in healthy donors. V was pared by 4 bases and J by 1 base, with 11 bases between. The CDR3 covers 14 residues. From germline, CDR1 is SGHRS and CDR2 YFSETQ. For this clone: In the same sample, other DNA sequences code for this CDR3.

PCR primers comprised 60 Vbeta and 13 Jbeta primers. Sequenced by immunoSEQ multiplex PCR; TCRdb stores in-frame clones only, minus some. This table has roughly 150,000 clones, approximately 88% appearing once. Sequenced sample: PBMCs. The chain couples TRBV5-1 to TRBJ1-1, with D possibly matching TRBD1 (6 bases). The clonotype comes from a woman younger than 35 in good health and CMV-seronegative. CDR3: CASSLQGGNTEAFF. Written as DNA, the CDR3 is TGCGCCAGCAGCCTACAGGGTGGGAACACTGAAGCTTTCTTT.